This T cell receptor (beta chain) comes out of a study of low-dose radiotherapy and immunotherapy resistance in tumors (dated by TCRdb to between 2021 and 2024). General notes on the study: In Cohort 1, 0.5 Gy per fraction was delivered every 2 weeks, and a total PTV dose of 6.5 Gy was prescribed. For Cohort 2, the dose was 1 Gy per fraction given every two weeks, adding up to 13 Gy in total across 26 weeks. Nivolumab and ipilimumab were both given intravenously, with nivolumab at a 240 mg flat dose every two weeks and ipilimumab at 1 mg/kg every six weeks. Intravenous cyclophosphamide at 200 mg/m2 was administered every two weeks, one day ahead of each radiation and immunotherapy administration. Starting on cycle 1 day 1, patients took 300 mg of aspirin by mouth once a day for four cycles. No randomization into treatment groups was done for the people taking part in the trial. Eight patients were included in the translational analysis: three from the first dose cohort and the first five from the second dose cohort.

CDR1 and CDR2 (MNHEY, SVGEGT) derive from the germline V gene. V is reduced by 2 bases and J by 0 bases, leaving a spacing of 28 bases between them. Including cysteine and phenylalanine, the CDR3 has 21 amino acids. Only CDR3 DNA remains: 63 bases, in frame from the first base. This clonotype was seen repeatedly, ten times or more. This receptor's antigen is unknown. One base away there is no much larger clone; base qualities are not given. In the paper's terms, the time point label means: before trial treatment. The donors came from RACIN, which was a single-arm phase I dose-escalation trial that paired nivolumab and ipilimumab with aspirin, low-dose cyclophosphamide and low-dose radiotherapy. Patients with advanced, TIL-negative solid tumors were considered eligible. To make first-strand cDNA, Superscript III was used along with a set of TRAV- and TRBV-specific primers so that both the TCRalpha and TCRbeta chains were covered. TCRs were amplified with Phusion for 20 PCR cycles, with a constant-region primer paired with the adapter attached to the V primers. Isolated mRNA was amplified with the MessageAmp II aRNA Amplification Kit, using a roughly 15-hour in vitro transcription at 37°C. The Dynabeads mRNA DIRECT Purification Kit was used to isolate mRNA for TCR sequencing. Indexed Illumina adapters were added in a second Phusion PCR of about 26 cycles, and the PCR products were purified with AMPure XP beads. An Illumina MiniSeq instrument was used to deep-sequence the TCRalpha and TCRbeta libraries. In the source study's methods: Custom Perl scripts pooled TCR sequences encoding the same protein, removed out-of-frame sequences and computed each clonotype's abundance. TCR sequences supported by only a single read were excluded from analysis. Repertoire metrics included Shannon entropy, Gini index, clonality, richness, and frequency of TCRs shared between repertoires. The public reads were reprocessed in TCRdb via fastp at Q25 and MiXCR, keeping in-frame beta chains. Rows matching on CDR3 protein sequence are summarized as one entry with the most common DNA and genes. It is TCRdb's table, rather than the study itself, that gives the V and J calls and clone size. The table for this sample lists 85,000 to 95,000 distinct CDR3 sequences; 9% to 9.5% of them were counted only once. The ten most abundant clones make up 0.8% to 1.3% of the sample.

This TCR derives from a male donor with prostate cancer. This specimen consisted of PBMCs, obtained before treatment. The chain couples TRBV6-2 or TRBV6-3 to TRBJ1-1; D gene: possibly TRBD1, on 6 matching bases. The nucleotide sequence reads as follows: TGTGCCAGCAGTTACGGGGGACCCAACAGGGAGGGGACGCCTATGAACACTGAAGCTTTCTTT. This translates into CASSYGGPNREGTPMNTEAFF.